The 3 T cell receptor beta chains presented below share a single source sample, sequenced in a study of blood T cells in healthy people across ages (dated by TCRdb to between 2014 and 2017). Receptors were amplified or captured by 5' RACE. Sequencing instrument: Illumina HiSeq 2500. The second PCR ran for about 6 to 11 cycles and used a J-beta primer mix along with a sample-barcoded 5' primer. Through fastp at Q25 and MiXCR, TCRdb rebuilt clones from the public reads, retaining in-frame beta chains. Merged by CDR3 protein, the rows form single entries marked with the most common genes and DNA. The sample has approximately 730,000 distinct CDR3 sequences on record, approximately 43% of them singletons. The top ten clonotypes cover roughly 20% of the sample. Sequences were obtained from blood. Every receptor here comes from a woman aged 55-69 years in good health.

The V gene is TRBV19, the J gene TRBJ2-3, with 9 bases that match TRBD2. The CDR3 extends over 16 amino acids. The germline CDR1 and CDR2 sequences are LNHDA and SQIVND (reference sequence). With V trimmed by 5 bases and J by 3 bases, 9 bases remained unmatched. DNA of the CDR3: TGTGCCAGTAGTTTCAATCCGACTAGCGGAACAGATACGCAGTATTTT. Its translation is CASSFNPTSGTDTQYF.

The chain links TRBV9 to TRBJ2-3; D is perhaps TRBD1 (6 bases). The ends were cut back, 0 bases at V and 5 bases at J, with 16 bases in the middle. The CDR3 extends over 16 amino acids. Germline-derived CDR1 and CDR2 are SGDLS and YYNGEE. Written as DNA, the CDR3 is TGTGCCAGCAGCGTAGAGGGCAGGGGAGTTGGAGATACGCAGTATTTT. Protein sequence: CASSVEGRGVGDTQYF.

The genes are TRBV20-1 and TRBJ2-7, with a possible D match to TRBD1 (6 bases). Trimming took 3 bases from V and 2 from J, leaving 8 bases between them. This CDR3 is built from 12 residues. Germline CDR1 DFQATT, CDR2 SNEGSKA (reference sequence). The DNA for the CDR3 is TGCAGTGCTAGTTGGGGGCCCTACGAGCAGTACTTC. It yields the protein CSASWGPYEQYF.